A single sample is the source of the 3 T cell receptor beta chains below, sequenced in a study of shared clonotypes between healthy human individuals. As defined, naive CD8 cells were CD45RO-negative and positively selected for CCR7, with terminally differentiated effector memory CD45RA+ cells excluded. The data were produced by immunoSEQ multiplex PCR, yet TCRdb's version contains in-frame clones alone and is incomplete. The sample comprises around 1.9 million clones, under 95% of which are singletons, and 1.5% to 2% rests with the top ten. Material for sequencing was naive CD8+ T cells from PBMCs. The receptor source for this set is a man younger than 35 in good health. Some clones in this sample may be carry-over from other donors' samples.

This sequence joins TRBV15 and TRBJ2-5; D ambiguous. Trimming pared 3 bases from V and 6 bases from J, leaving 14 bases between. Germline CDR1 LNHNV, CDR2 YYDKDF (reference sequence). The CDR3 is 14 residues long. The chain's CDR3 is CATSSEGSVQTQYF. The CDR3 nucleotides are TGTGCCACCAGCAGTGAAGGGTCGGTACAGACCCAGTACTTC.

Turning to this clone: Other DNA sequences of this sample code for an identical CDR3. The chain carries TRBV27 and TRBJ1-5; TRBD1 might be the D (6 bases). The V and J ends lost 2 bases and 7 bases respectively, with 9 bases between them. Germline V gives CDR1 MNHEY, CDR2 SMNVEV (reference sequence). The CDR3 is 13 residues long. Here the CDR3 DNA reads TGTGCCAGCAGTTTAACAGGGAACCAGCCCCAGCATTTT. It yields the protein CASSLTGNQPQHF.

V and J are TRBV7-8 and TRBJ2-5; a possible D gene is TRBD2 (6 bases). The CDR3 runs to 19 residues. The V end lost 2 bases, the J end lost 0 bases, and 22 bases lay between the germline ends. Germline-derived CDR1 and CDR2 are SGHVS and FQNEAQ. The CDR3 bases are TGTGCCAGCAGCTTAAGGGGTCGGGTTGTAGCGGCAAACCAAGAGACCCAGTACTTC. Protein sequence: CASSLRGRVVAANQETQYF.